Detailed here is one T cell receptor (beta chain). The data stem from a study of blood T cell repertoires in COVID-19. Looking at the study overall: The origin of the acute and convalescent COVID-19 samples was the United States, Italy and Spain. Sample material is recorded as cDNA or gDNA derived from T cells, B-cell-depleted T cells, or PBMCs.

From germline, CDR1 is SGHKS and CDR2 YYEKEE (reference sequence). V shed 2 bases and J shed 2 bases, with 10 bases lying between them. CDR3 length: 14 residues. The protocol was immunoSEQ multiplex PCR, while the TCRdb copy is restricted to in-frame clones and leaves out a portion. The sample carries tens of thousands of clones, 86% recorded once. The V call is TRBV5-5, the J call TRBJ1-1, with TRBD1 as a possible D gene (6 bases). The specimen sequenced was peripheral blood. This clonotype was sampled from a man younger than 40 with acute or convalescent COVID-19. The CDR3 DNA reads TGTGCCAGCAGCTTCGGGGGGCGAAACACTGAAGCTTTCTTT. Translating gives CASSFGGRNTEAFF.